The 2 T cell receptor beta chains presented below share a single source sample, sequenced in a study of T cells in localized non-small cell lung cancer. The method was immunoSEQ multiplex PCR; TCRdb's version includes in-frame clones alone and lacks a portion of them. The table records around 130,000 clones, roughly 90% of them present only once. The starting material was peripheral blood, obtained before any cancer treatment. Receptors were obtained from a female donor at least 60 years old with stage I lung adenocarcinoma.

J is TRBJ2-1 and V is TRBV2; the match to TRBD1 covers 7 bases. V shed 6 bases, J shed 7 bases, and the junction held 6 bases outside the gene matches. Germline V CDR1 and CDR2: SNHLY, FYNNEI. This CDR3 spans 13 amino acids. CDR3 in amino acids: CASRGDSWNEQFF. CDR3 coding DNA: TGTGCCAGCAGGGGGGACAGTTGGAATGAGCAGTTCTTC.

The chain combines TRBV19 with TRBJ2-5, with TRBD1 matching over 12 bases. The CDR3 totals 19 residues. The germline CDR1 and CDR2 sequences are LNHDA and SQIVND (reference sequence). V lost 4 bases, J lost 2 bases, and 14 bases stayed unmatched. The CDR3 here is CASSTDRDRGRVSQETQYF. DNA of the CDR3: TGTGCCAGTAGTACTGACCGGGACAGGGGGCGAGTGAGTCAAGAGACCCAGTACTTC.